This T cell receptor (beta chain) was profiled in a study of metastatic and nonmetastatic thyroid tumors. Study summary: From malignant and benign thyroid patients, repertoires in blood and in tumor or nodule tissue were compared. General study points: A significant increase in TCR beta diversity was reportedly seen in malignant thyroid tumors relative to benign nodules, in blood and tumor.

All patients were treatment-naive before thyroid surgery. Worth noting for this clone: What it binds is unknown.

With MiXCR, TCRdb called clones anew from the PCR reads. The data contain about 39,000 clones, around 16% of them seen just once; the ten biggest clones take up 3.5% to 4%. Germline V gene data show CDR1 as DFQATT and CDR2 as SNEGSKA (reference sequence). V trimming: 6 bases; J trimming: 5 bases; junction bases outside the gene matches: 18. This CDR3 has 16 residues. This sequence originates from a female donor with papillary thyroid cancer or a benign thyroid nodule (not recorded which). Some clones in this sample may be carry-over from other donors' samples. The rearrangement links TRBV20-1 to TRBJ2-5; TRBD2 matches at 7 bases. The sample taken for sequencing was blood. CDR3 sequence: CSALLTDERGRETQYF. As DNA, the CDR3 is TGCAGTGCCCTATTGACTGACGAGCGGGGTAGGGAGACCCAGTACTTC.